The 26 T cell receptor beta chains below come from one sample, sequenced in a study of blood T cell repertoires in COVID-19. Assay: immunoSEQ multiplex PCR; the TCRdb copy retains only in-frame clones and omits some. Of 190,000 or so clones in the sample, almost 85% were seen once. What was sequenced was peripheral blood. Receptors originate from a human donor with acute or convalescent COVID-19. The donor label of this sample is uncertain.

The chain combines TRBV6-5 with TRBJ2-3; 7 bases are shared with TRBD2. V lost 0 bases and J lost 0; bases outside the gene matches: 3. The CDR3 extends over 16 amino acids. In germline, CDR1 is MNHEY, CDR2 SVGAGI. CDR3 residues: CASSYSLAVSTDTQYF. The DNA for the CDR3 is TGTGCCAGCAGTTACTCCCTAGCGGTTAGCACAGATACGCAGTATTTT.

The V call is TRBV5-1, the J call TRBJ2-7, with a weak D call TRBD2 (6 bases). V lost 2 bases to trimming and J lost 5 bases, with 8 bases between them. Germline loops: CDR1 SGHRS, CDR2 YFSETQ. CDR3 length: 12 amino acids. CDR3 residues: CASSFGGNEQYF. As DNA, the CDR3 is TGCGCCAGCAGCTTCGGGGGTAACGAGCAGTACTTC.

The chain has TRBV18 and TRBJ2-5; weak D call: TRBD2 (5 bases). From germline, CDR1 is KGHSH and CDR2 LQKENI. The CDR3 consists of 14 residues. V lost 1 base, J lost 7 bases, and 13 bases lay in between. The CDR3 DNA reads TGTGCCAGCTCACCACTCGGGGTCGGCGTGACCCAGTACTTC. Encoded protein: CASSPLGVGVTQYF.

The J gene is TRBJ2-1, the V gene TRBV6-5; 7 bases agree with TRBD2. This CDR3 spans 16 amino acids. Germline CDR1 is MNHEY and CDR2 is SVGAGI. V lost 3 bases to trimming and J lost 0 bases; unmatched junction nucleotides: 5. The CDR3 DNA reads TGTGCCAGCAGTTATGGCGGGAGACACTCCTACAATGAGCAGTTCTTC. Protein sequence: CASSYGGRHSYNEQFF.

This clone was recorded only once. The chain uses TRBV9 and TRBJ2-3; D remains ambiguous. CDR1 is SGDLS, CDR2 YYNGEE, per germline. This CDR3 contains 12 residues. Trimming shortened V by 3 bases and J by 2 bases, and 4 bases separated the two germline ends. CDR3 nucleotides: TGTGCCAGCAGCGGACACACAGATACGCAGTATTTT. Its protein is CASSGHTDTQYF.

The chain links TRBV11-3 to TRBJ2-2; TRBD2 matches 7 bases. CDR3 length equals 13 residues. J lost 6 bases, V lost 5 bases, and 3 bases had no gene match. Germline CDR1 and CDR2: SGHNT and YENEEA. The CDR3 sequence: CASSGRGAGELFF. DNA for the CDR3: TGTGCCAGCAGCGGACGGGGGGCCGGGGAGCTGTTTTTT.

This clone was detected many times. The chain recombines TRBV12-5 with TRBJ2-5; 9 nucleotides agree with TRBD2. V shed 5 bases, J shed 5 bases, and the junction held 12 bases outside the gene matches. The CDR3 contains 16 residues. Germline assignment: CDR1 LGHNT and CDR2 FRNRAP. The CDR3 spells CASGPPLLAGPETQYF. CDR3 sequence (DNA): TGTGCTAGTGGTCCTCCATTACTAGCGGGTCCGGAGACCCAGTACTTC.

The chain has TRBV4-3 and TRBJ1-2; no clear D. The germline V gene has CDR1 LGHNA and CDR2 YSLEER. Between the trimmed V and J ends, which lost 1 base and 4 bases, there was a span of 10 bases. This CDR3 is built from 14 residues. The DNA of the CDR3 is TGCGCCAGCAGCCAAGTTCCGGGATTCTATGGCTACACCTTC. It encodes CASSQVPGFYGYTF.

This rearrangement joins TRBV4-1 to TRBJ2-1; 10 nucleotides agree with TRBD2. The V gene end was trimmed by 1 base and the J gene end by 7 bases; junction bases not matched to a gene: 7. This CDR3 region has 16 residues. Germline-derived CDR1 and CDR2 are MGHRA and YSYEKL. The CDR3 DNA reads TGCGCCAGCAGCCAAGTACGCCTAGCGGGAGTAAATGAGCAGTTCTTC. This sequence encodes CASSQVRLAGVNEQFF.

The chain uses TRBV6-4 and TRBJ1-1; D is uncertain. The CDR3 has 13 residues. Trimming pared 4 bases from V and 7 bases from J, leaving 13 bases between. Germline-derived CDR1 and CDR2 are MRHNA and SNTAGT. CDR3 DNA sequence: TGTGCCAGCAGTGCTATAGCCACCAGTGAAGCTTTCTTT. Translating it yields CASSAIATSEAFF.

The gene calls are TRBV4-1 and TRBJ2-7; the match to TRBD2 covers 7 bases. Germline V gives CDR1 MGHRA, CDR2 YSYEKL. The ends lost 6 bases at V and 2 bases at J; junction bases unmatched: 10. CDR3 length equals 15 residues. The CDR3 bases are TGCGCCAGCAGGTTCCTAGCGGATCCTCCCTACGAGCAGTACTTC. This sequence encodes CASRFLADPPYEQYF.

The V gene is TRBV24-1, the J gene TRBJ1-5; D unclear. V dropped 2 bases and J dropped 6 bases, with 10 bases sitting between them. This CDR3 contains 14 residues. Germline lookup yields CDR1 KGHDR and CDR2 SFDVKD. In DNA, the CDR3 is TGTGCCACCAGTGATTCAGGCCGGGGTCAGCCCCAGCATTTT. Its translation is CATSDSGRGQPQHF.

This clone has just a few counts. The CDR3: CASSDRGLGHYEQYF. The CDR3 coding sequence is TGTGCCAGCAGCGATAGAGGGTTAGGTCATTACGAGCAGTACTTC. The V and J genes are TRBV7-2 and TRBJ2-7; weak D call: TRBD2 (5 bases). The CDR3 contains 15 residues. Trimming pared 5 bases from V and 4 bases from J, leaving 18 bases between. Germline CDR1 SGHTA, CDR2 FQGNSA.

This CDR3 is CATSDGGRDTDTQYF. The CDR3 bases are TGTGCCACCAGTGATGGCGGGAGGGATACAGATACGCAGTATTTT. The J gene is TRBJ2-3, the V gene TRBV24-1, with TRBD2 identical over 9 bases. V dropped 3 bases and J dropped 3; count of bases not matched to a gene: 3. Germline V CDR1 and CDR2: KGHDR, SFDVKD. The CDR3 spans 15 residues.

This rearrangement joins TRBV25-1 to TRBJ1-4; D gene ambiguous. Germline V gene lookup returns CDR1 MGHDK and CDR2 SYGVNS. Trimming shortened V by 1 base and J by 12 bases, and 18 bases separated the two germline ends. CDR3 length equals 15 residues. The CDR3 nucleotides read TGTGCCAGCAGTGAATTGACACCACGTCCCCCGGAACTGTTTTTT. Translated: CASSELTPRPPELFF.

V gene TRBV5-6 combines with J gene TRBJ2-1, with 8 nucleotides matching TRBD2. The junction had 5 bases not matched to a gene; V was cut back by 3 bases and J by 3 bases. Germline CDR1 reads SGHDT; CDR2 reads YYEEEE. The CDR3 has 15 residues. DNA for the CDR3: TGTGCCAGCAGCTGGAGCGGGAGTCGCTACAATGAGCAGTTCTTC. Its protein is CASSWSGSRYNEQFF.

Written as DNA, the CDR3 is TGTGCCAGCAGTTCCCCGGGGGGGGGCAATCAGCCCCAGCATTTT. The encoded protein is CASSSPGGGNQPQHF. The gene calls are TRBV28 and TRBJ1-5, with D possibly matching TRBD1 (5 bases). The CDR3 has 15 residues. CDR1 and CDR2 from the germline V gene are MDHEN and SYDVKM. V was pared by 4 bases and J by 2 bases, with 12 bases between.

CDR3 in amino acids: CASSLVVAGTDTQYF. The CDR3 bases are TGTGCCAGCAGCTTAGTCGTCGCGGGCACAGATACGCAGTATTTT. The J gene is TRBJ2-3, the V gene TRBV7-6, with D hard to call. The CDR3 has 15 amino acids. The V end was cut by 1 base, the J end by 1 base, with 9 bases between. Germline V gene lookup returns CDR1 SGHVS and CDR2 FNYEAQ. The full variable domain, rest sourced from reference TRBV7-6 and TRBJ2-3, is GAGVSQSPRYKVTKRGQDVALRCDPISGHVSLYWYRQALGQGPEFLTYFNYEAQQDKSGLPNDRFSAERPEGSISTLTIQRTEQRDSAMYRCASSLVVAGTDTQYFGPGTRLTVL.

J is TRBJ2-7 and V is TRBV2, with D unclear. This CDR3 region has 11 residues. From germline, CDR1 is SNHLY and CDR2 FYNNEI. Trimming stripped 7 bases from V and 0 bases from J, with 4 bases between. The CDR3 is CASTPSYEQYF. In DNA, the CDR3 is TGTGCCAGCACTCCCTCCTACGAGCAGTACTTC.

The genes are TRBV28 and TRBJ2-2, with 9 bases identical to TRBD1. Germline-derived CDR1 and CDR2 are MDHEN and SYDVKM. This CDR3 is 16 amino acids long. With 3 bases clipped from V and 4 bases from J, the junction kept 6 bases outside the gene matches. The CDR3 reads CASSFPGTGSTGELFF. The DNA of the CDR3 is TGTGCCAGCAGTTTCCCCGGGACAGGGTCCACCGGGGAGCTGTTTTTT. Looking up the rest from reference TRBV28 and TRBJ2-2 gives the full variable domain: DVKVTQSSRYLVKRTGEKVFLECVQDMDHENMFWYRQDPGLGLRLIYFSYDVKMKEKGDIPEGYSVSREKKERFSLILESASTNQTSMYLCASSFPGTGSTGELFFGEGSRLTVL.

The chain recombines TRBV9 with TRBJ2-2; weak D call: TRBD2 (5 bases). The germline V and J ends were trimmed by 4 bases and 3 bases, with 16 bases remaining between them. CDR1 and CDR2 from the germline V gene are SGDLS and YYNGEE. The CDR3 consists of 16 residues. CDR3 coding DNA: TGTGCCAGCAGCCCCAGAGCGGCTAGTGACACCGGGGAGCTGTTTTTT. Translated, it gives CASSPRAASDTGELFF.

The J gene is TRBJ2-7, the V gene TRBV6-5; TRBD1 might be the D (7 bases). This CDR3 has 15 amino acids. CDR1 MNHEY and CDR2 SVGAGI come from the germline V gene. Trimming pared 2 bases from V and 3 bases from J, leaving 14 bases between. This CDR3 is CASSYRQGGLYEQYF. The CDR3 DNA is TGTGCCAGCAGTTACAGGCAGGGGGGACTCTACGAGCAGTACTTC.

V usage is TRBV10-3 and J usage is TRBJ1-2, with 9 bases aligning to TRBD1. Trimming removed 5 bases from V and 1 base from J; junction bases left unmatched: 2. Germline CDR1 and CDR2: ENHRY and SYGVKD. The CDR3 runs to 14 residues. The CDR3 nucleotides are TGTGCCATCAGTCGGGACAGGGATAACTATGGCTACACCTTC. This gives the protein CAISRDRDNYGYTF.

This clone occurred a few times. The chain links TRBV2 to TRBJ1-2; D gene ambiguous. Germline assignment: CDR1 SNHLY and CDR2 FYNNEI. Trimming cost V 4 bases and J 8 bases, with 11 bases left between them. The CDR3 is 12 residues long. CDR3 loop: CASSAASGGYTF. The CDR3 DNA reads TGTGCCAGCAGTGCCGCCTCGGGGGGCTACACCTTC.

The chain carries TRBV10-3 and TRBJ2-1, with 14 bases identical to TRBD2. J lost 7 bases, V lost 7 bases, and 6 bases had no gene match. The CDR3 spans 15 residues. CDR1 and CDR2 (germline): ENHRY, SYGVKD. The CDR3 DNA reads TGTGCCATCACCACCGGGACTAGCGGGGGTAATGAGCAGTTCTTC. Its protein is CAITTGTSGGNEQFF.

This clone was seen once. The rearrangement links TRBV2 to TRBJ2-7; D gene ambiguous. Germline V lookup: CDR1 SNHLY, CDR2 FYNNEI. Deletions cut 8 bases from V and 4 bases from J, with 9 bases between. CDR3 length: 11 amino acids. As DNA, the CDR3 is TGTGCCAGCTCCCCCGAGTACGAGCAGTACTTC. It codes for CASSPEYEQYF.